What follows are 17 T cell receptor beta chains derived from one specimen sequenced in a study of OX40 agonist ivuxolimab in advanced cancers. Sequencing used immunoSEQ multiplex PCR; TCRdb keeps in-frame clones, though not all of them. The sample lists over 50,000 clones, 70% to 90% occurring once. The material sequenced was CD4+ or CD8+ T cells sorted from blood, taken in a trial of the OX40 agonist ivuxolimab. All receptors come from an adult with an advanced solid tumor such as melanoma, head and neck, liver or kidney cancer.

The chain has TRBV10-2 and TRBJ1-1; tentative D call: TRBD1 (5 bases). CDR1 is WSHSY, CDR2 SAAADI, per germline. Trimming shortened V by 2 bases and J by 4 bases, and 8 bases separated the two germline ends. The CDR3 loop spans 13 amino acids. This CDR3 is CASSEGGSTEAFF. CDR3 coding DNA: TGCGCCAGCAGTGAGGGGGGTAGCACTGAAGCTTTCTTT.

The V and J genes are TRBV6-1 and TRBJ2-5, with D unclear. V lost 3 bases, J lost 3 bases, and 14 bases lay in between. Germline V gives CDR1 MNHNS, CDR2 SASEGT. The length of the CDR3 is 15 residues. CDR3 in DNA: TGTGCCAGCAGTGACTTAGACGGCCGGGAAGAGACCCAGTACTTC. This encodes CASSDLDGREETQYF.

This chain uses TRBV27 with TRBJ2-1; 9 bases align to TRBD2. The V segment lost 11 bases and the J segment 9 bases; nucleotides outside the gene matches: 11. The CDR3 spans 13 residues. Looked up from germline, CDR1 is MNHEY and CDR2 is SMNVEV (reference sequence). The CDR3 DNA is TGTGCCTGCGGGGCTAGCGGGAAGGGTGAGCAGTTCTTC. Translating it yields CACGASGKGEQFF.

V gene TRBV14 combines with J gene TRBJ2-5, with D unresolved. Trimming took off 1 base at V and 0 bases at J, with 12 bases between the two ends. Germline V gives CDR1 SGHDN, CDR2 FVKESK. The CDR3 is made up of 16 amino acids. The CDR3 region has the DNA TGTGCCAGCAGCCAAGGAACCGAATCTTACCAAGAGACCCAGTACTTC. Encoded protein: CASSQGTESYQETQYF. Full variable domain (rest looked up from reference TRBV14 and TRBJ2-5): EAGVTQFPSHSVIEKGQTVTLRCDPISGHDNLYWYRRVMGKEIKFLLHFVKESKQDESGMPNNRFLAERTGGTYSTLKVQPAELEDSGVYFCASSQGTESYQETQYFGPGTRLLVL.

This chain links TRBV7-8 with TRBJ2-3; 7 bases map to TRBD1. The trim removed 3 bases at V and 0 bases at J, leaving 6 bases unmatched. From germline, CDR1 is SGHVS and CDR2 FQNEAQ. The CDR3 length is 16 residues. The CDR3 loop reads CASSFDRERSTDTQYF. CDR3 DNA sequence: TGTGCCAGCAGCTTCGACAGGGAGAGAAGCACAGATACGCAGTATTTT.

The table lists this clone with a few counts. The rearrangement links TRBV13 to TRBJ2-7, with no clear D. The V end was cut by 5 bases, the J end by 7 bases, with 9 bases between. Per germline, CDR1 PRHDT and CDR2 FYEKMQ (reference sequence). This CDR3 spans 11 amino acids. The DNA for the CDR3 is TGTGCCAGCAGCATATTGGGAGAGCAGTACTTC. It encodes CASSILGEQYF.

This chain uses TRBV6-1 with TRBJ1-1, with 12 bases that match TRBD1. J lost 4 bases, V lost 5 bases, and 5 bases had no gene match. This CDR3 region has 15 residues. CDR1 and CDR2 (germline): MNHNS, SASEGT. Written as DNA, the CDR3 is TGTGCCAGCAGTCAACCGGGACAGGGGGCCACTGAAGCTTTCTTT. Amino acid sequence: CASSQPGQGATEAFF.

J is TRBJ2-1 and V is TRBV28; 12 bases are shared with TRBD2. The CDR3 consists of 17 residues. Germline assignment: CDR1 MDHEN and CDR2 SYDVKM. V dropped 3 bases and J dropped 4; count of bases not matched to a gene: 7. CDR3 protein: CASSFPRTSGDYNEQFF. The CDR3 DNA reads TGTGCCAGCAGTTTCCCGAGGACTAGCGGGGATTACAATGAGCAGTTCTTC.

This chain joins TRBV7-6 and TRBJ2-1; 13 bases align to TRBD2. Trimming cost V 5 bases and J 7 bases; bases outside gene matches: 5. There are 15 residues in the CDR3. Germline V CDR1 and CDR2: SGHVS, FNYEAQ. In DNA form, the CDR3 reads TGTGCCAGCAGCCAAGGGACTAGCGGGAATAATGAGCAGTTCTTC. Residues: CASSQGTSGNNEQFF.

J is TRBJ1-5 and V is TRBV28; the D gene is possibly TRBD1 (6 bases). This CDR3 contains 18 residues. V was cut by 3 bases and J by 11 bases, with 29 bases left in between. Germline assignment: CDR1 MDHEN and CDR2 SYDVKM. CDR3 sequence: CASSFRPPDSLGPRAQHF. The CDR3 bases are TGTGCCAGCAGTTTTCGACCACCGGACAGCTTAGGCCCCAGGGCCCAGCATTTT.

The chain has TRBV11-2 and TRBJ2-1, with 8 bases matching TRBD2. Germline-derived CDR1 and CDR2 are SGHAT and FQNNGV. The CDR3 has 13 residues. V dropped 5 bases and J dropped 7; count of bases not matched to a gene: 4. CDR3: CASSPGGQNEQFF. In nucleotides, the CDR3 is TGTGCCAGCAGCCCGGGGGGGCAGAATGAGCAGTTCTTC.

This clone was seen only a few times. V and J are TRBV7-9 and TRBJ2-7; D is undetermined. Germline V gene lookup returns CDR1 SEHNR and CDR2 FQNEAQ (reference sequence). This CDR3 spans 12 amino acids. Trimming cost V 3 bases and J 3 bases, with 6 bases left between them. The CDR3 coding sequence is TGTGCCAGCAGCTTCGATTACTACGAGCAGTACTTC. Residues: CASSFDYYEQYF.

The genes are TRBV7-3 and TRBJ2-7; 7 bases align to TRBD2. Losses at the gene ends were 5 bases for V and 6 bases for J; bases not matched to a gene: 16. The length of the CDR3 is 16 residues. The germline V gene has CDR1 SGHTA and CDR2 FQGTGA. The CDR3 nucleotides are TGTGCCAGCAGCCCCGACAATATAGGGGAGGGAGGCGAGCAGTACTTC. Protein product: CASSPDNIGEGGEQYF.

The chain uses TRBV9 and TRBJ2-7; D is tentatively TRBD1 or TRBD2 (5 bases each). Germline lookup yields CDR1 SGDLS and CDR2 YYNGEE. Deletions cut 2 bases from V and 6 bases from J, with 12 bases between. CDR3 length: 13 amino acids. CDR3 loop: CASSVAFGTEQYF. The CDR3 DNA reads as TGTGCCAGCAGCGTGGCTTTTGGGACCGAGCAGTACTTC.

The gene calls are TRBV18 and TRBJ2-5, with 10 bases identical to TRBD2. This CDR3 contains 20 residues. Losses at the gene ends were 0 bases for V and 1 base for J; bases not matched to a gene: 14. Germline V gene lookup returns CDR1 KGHSH and CDR2 LQKENI. CDR3 nucleotide sequence: TGTGCCAGCTCACCACCGCTACCTTTTAAAAGCGGGAGGGCCCAAGAGACCCAGTACTTC. It encodes CASSPPLPFKSGRAQETQYF.

The chain recombines TRBV28 with TRBJ2-7; 9 bases agree with TRBD1. Trimming removed 5 bases from V and 4 bases from J; junction bases left unmatched: 12. The germline gives CDR1 MDHEN, CDR2 SYDVKM. CDR3 length equals 16 residues. Written as DNA, the CDR3 is TGTGCCAGCAGTACCTCCCCCGGGACAGGGCTTTACGAGCAGTACTTC. Its protein product is CASSTSPGTGLYEQYF.

This clone was counted between two and nine times. This chain joins TRBV27 and TRBJ1-2; possibly TRBD1 for D (6 bases). Germline CDR1 is MNHEY and CDR2 is SMNVEV (reference sequence). V was cut by 5 bases and J by 8 bases, with 18 bases left in between. The CDR3 totals 14 residues. The CDR3 loop is CASSLEGGGPGYTF. The CDR3 DNA reads TGTGCCAGCAGTCTCGAAGGGGGGGGCCCCGGCTACACCTTC.